Listed here are 16 T cell receptor beta chains from one sample, sequenced in a study of blood T cells in healthy people across ages. PCR was performed a second time for 7 to 11 cycles using a sample-barcoded 5' primer and a J-beta primer mix. TCRdb re-called the 5' RACE reads through MiXCR, storing one row per CDR3 protein. The data show around 820,000 distinct CDR3 sequences, with roughly 25% seen just once and around 3.6% held by the top ten. The data also belong to a second study, concerning T cells of mothers and their children.

Sequenced material: blood. Receptors were obtained from a boy aged 5 to 17 in good health.

This clonotype came up a few times. This chain joins TRBV15 and TRBJ1-5; D ambiguous. The germline gives CDR1 LNHNV, CDR2 YYDKDF (reference sequence). V lost 1 base to trimming and J lost 3 bases, with 16 bases between them. The CDR3 length is 17 residues. The CDR3 region has the DNA TGTGCCACCAGCAGAGCGATAGGCGTAACCTACAATCAGCCCCAGCATTTT. Residues: CATSRAIGVTYNQPQHF.

The chain employs TRBV6-2 or TRBV6-3 and TRBJ2-1; D is possibly TRBD2 (5 bases). CDR3 size: 12 residues. CDR1 MNHEY and CDR2 SVGEGT come from the germline V gene. V was pared by 10 bases and J by 4 bases, with 11 bases between. This CDR3 reads CATSGDYNEQFF. CDR3 sequence (DNA): TGTGCCACAAGCGGAGATTACAATGAGCAGTTCTTC.

This clonotype was observed a handful of times. This chain connects TRBV14 to TRBJ2-1, with TRBD2 as a possible D gene (5 bases). Germline CDR1 and CDR2: SGHDN and FVKESK. This CDR3 spans 13 amino acids. The germline V and J ends were trimmed by 2 bases and 8 bases, with 10 bases remaining between them. The CDR3, as DNA: TGTGCCAGCAGCCAACCTAGGACTGATGAGCAGTTCTTC. Its protein is CASSQPRTDEQFF. Full variable domain (remainder filled in from reference TRBV14 and TRBJ2-1): EAGVTQFPSHSVIEKGQTVTLRCDPISGHDNLYWYRRVMGKEIKFLLHFVKESKQDESGMPNNRFLAERTGGTYSTLKVQPAELEDSGVYFCASSQPRTDEQFFGPGTRLTVL.

This clonotype appeared a few times. V usage is TRBV29-1 and J usage is TRBJ2-1, with TRBD1 matching 10 bases. Germline V gives CDR1 SQVTM, CDR2 ANQGSEA. The length of the CDR3 is 15 residues. Germline trimming cut 2 bases from V and 7 bases from J; bases unmatched to any gene: 8. The CDR3 region has the DNA TGCAGCGTTGAAACCCGGGACAGGGGTACGAATGAGCAGTTCTTC. It yields the protein CSVETRDRGTNEQFF.

At least ten counts were recorded for this clonotype. The chain couples TRBV7-2 to TRBJ1-4; TRBD1 agrees at 12 bases. Looked up from germline, CDR1 is SGHTA and CDR2 is FQGNSA. V shed 1 base and J 3 bases; nucleotides not matched to a gene: 3. The CDR3 has 17 residues. The CDR3: CASSLVGQGASNEKLFF. In DNA, the CDR3 is TGTGCCAGCAGCTTAGTGGGACAGGGGGCGTCTAATGAAAAACTGTTTTTT.

The chain joins TRBV4-3 to TRBJ2-3; possibly TRBD1 for D (5 bases). Trimming left V 0 bases short and J 0 bases short, with 10 bases between. CDR3 length: 16 amino acids. Germline lookup yields CDR1 LGHNA and CDR2 YSLEER. The CDR3 sequence: CASSQDRDPSTDTQYF. In DNA, the CDR3 is TGCGCCAGCAGCCAAGACAGGGATCCTAGCACAGATACGCAGTATTTT.

The chain carries TRBV29-1 and TRBJ2-5, with D maybe TRBD2 (6 bases). The last part of the DNA fits TRBJ2-7 better; the J call may be wrong. CDR3 length: 13 residues. CDR1 is SQVTM, CDR2 ANQGSEA, per germline. CDR3 DNA: TGCAGCGTGGAGGGCGGGGACGGCTACGAGCAGTACTTC. This gives the protein CSVEGGDGYEQYF.

This chain connects TRBV3-1 to TRBJ2-1, with 10 bases fitting TRBD2. Germline V gene sequence: CDR1 LGHDT, CDR2 YNNKEL (reference sequence). J lost 2 bases, V lost 1 base, and 5 bases had no gene match. The CDR3 length is 17 residues. In DNA form, the CDR3 reads TGTGCCAGCAGCCAAGGAGGTAGCGGGAGGCCCTACAATGAGCAGTTCTTC. Translated: CASSQGGSGRPYNEQFF.

V usage is TRBV6-6 and J usage is TRBJ1-1, with D possibly matching TRBD1 (6 bases). Trimming stripped 0 bases from V and 1 base from J, with 9 bases between. The germline V gene has CDR1 MNHNY and CDR2 SVGAGI (reference sequence). The CDR3 extends over 15 amino acids. DNA for the CDR3: TGTGCCAGCAGTTACTCGGGGGGGCGGAACACTGAAGCTTTCTTT. The encoded protein is CASSYSGGRNTEAFF.

The rearrangement joins TRBV25-1 to TRBJ1-1; tentatively, D is TRBD1 (5 bases). The V end lost 6 bases, the J end lost 4 bases, and 9 bases lay between the germline ends. The CDR3 runs 12 residues. Germline CDR1 MGHDK, CDR2 SYGVNS. This CDR3 reads CASRAGATEAFF. The CDR3 region has the DNA TGTGCCAGCAGAGCCGGGGCCACTGAAGCTTTCTTT.

A few counts support this clonotype. CDR3 amino acids: CASSEGLMGLAGEQFF. As DNA, the CDR3 is TGCGCCAGCAGTGAGGGGCTGATGGGACTAGCGGGGGAGCAGTTCTTC. The chain combines TRBV10-2 with TRBJ2-1, with 13 bases fitting TRBD2. Germline V gives CDR1 WSHSY, CDR2 SAAADI. CDR3 length: 16 residues. Trimming took 2 bases from V and 10 from J; bases not matched to a gene: 8.

CDR3 protein: CSARNLGESSYEQYF. The CDR3 bases are TGCAGTGCTAGAAACCTTGGGGAGAGCTCCTACGAGCAGTACTTC. This chain joins TRBV20-1 and TRBJ2-7; TRBD2 might be the D (5 bases). V shed 2 bases and J shed 0 bases, with 14 bases lying between them. The CDR3 is 15 residues long. The germline V gene encodes CDR1 DFQATT and CDR2 SNEGSKA (reference sequence).

This chain uses TRBV4-3 with TRBJ2-1; the D is unclear. V was trimmed by 0 bases and J by 5 bases, leaving 17 bases between them. The CDR3 spans 17 residues. Germline V gives CDR1 LGHNA, CDR2 YSLEER. CDR3 residues: CASSQEKGTGVNNEQFF. As DNA, the CDR3 is TGCGCCAGCAGCCAAGAGAAGGGAACGGGTGTTAACAATGAGCAGTTCTTC.

The CDR3, as DNA: TGCGCCAGCACAAGGGGGTCTGGGGCCAACGTCCTGACTTTC. Translating gives CASTRGSGANVLTF. J is TRBJ2-6 and V is TRBV4-3; D might be TRBD1 (6 bases). This CDR3 has 14 residues. The germline V gene encodes CDR1 LGHNA and CDR2 YSLEER. Trimming removed 7 bases from V and 1 base from J, with 8 bases in between.

This clonotype was found a few times. This rearrangement joins TRBV9 to TRBJ2-5; D remains ambiguous. Trimming left V 4 bases short and J 4 bases short, with 14 bases between. This CDR3 spans 14 amino acids. Germline V gene lookup returns CDR1 SGDLS and CDR2 YYNGEE. The CDR3 here is CASSSRLLPETQYF. The CDR3 DNA reads TGTGCCAGCAGCTCCCGGTTGCTCCCAGAGACCCAGTACTTC. Filled out from reference TRBV9 and TRBJ2-5, the complete variable domain reads DSGVTQTPKHLITATGQRVTLRCSPRSGDLSVYWYQQSLDQGLQFLIQYYNGEERAKGNILERFSAQQFPDLHSELNLSSLELGDSALYFCASSSRLLPETQYFGPGTRLLVL.

The chain employs TRBV24-1 and TRBJ1-2; D unclear. Germline loops: CDR1 KGHDR, CDR2 SFDVKD. The CDR3 consists of 14 residues. V was trimmed by 11 bases and J by 0 bases, leaving 15 bases between them. CDR3 residues: CAISPRGANYGYTF. The CDR3 DNA sequence: TGTGCCATCTCCCCCCGCGGAGCTAACTATGGCTACACCTTC.